The 30 T cell receptor beta chains presented below share a single source sample, sequenced in a study of blood T cell repertoires in COVID-19. Here immunoSEQ multiplex PCR was the method, and the copy in TCRdb shows in-frame clones only, minus some. This table holds around 29,000 clones, 68% found once. Material for sequencing was peripheral blood. The origin of the receptors is a human donor in a cohort sampled during active COVID-19.

The chain is built from TRBV3-1 (or the pseudogene TRBV3-2) and TRBJ2-7; TRBD2 matches 9 bases. With V trimmed by 5 bases and J by 6 bases, 23 bases remained unmatched. The length of the CDR3 is 19 residues. The germline gives CDR1 LGHDT, CDR2 YNNKEL (reference sequence). CDR3 nucleotide sequence: TGTGCCAGCAGCTCCCGCGGCGGGGGGGCCTTCATGCCTATAAGCGAGCAGTACTTC. Its translation is CASSSRGGGAFMPISEQYF.

The gene calls are TRBV11-2 and TRBJ2-7, with TRBD1 as a possible D gene (5 bases). This CDR3 spans 15 amino acids. From germline, CDR1 is SGHAT and CDR2 FQNNGV. V was shortened by 1 base and J by 0 bases, with 10 bases between the two germline ends. The CDR3 sequence: CASSLVQGRSYEQYF. The CDR3 DNA reads TGTGCCAGCAGCTTAGTGCAGGGCCGCTCCTACGAGCAGTACTTC.

This chain's CDR3 is CAWSVIRGWTGELFF. The CDR3 DNA follows: TGTGCCTGGAGTGTAATCAGGGGGTGGACCGGGGAGCTGTTTTTT. This chain links TRBV30 with TRBJ2-2; 7 nucleotides agree with TRBD1. CDR3 length: 15 residues. V gave up 0 bases and J gave up 5 bases; unmatched junction bases: 6. Germline CDR1 GTSNPN, CDR2 SVGIG (reference sequence).

V usage is TRBV30 and J usage is TRBJ1-3, with TRBD1 matching 7 bases. This CDR3 comprises 15 residues. Unmatched junction bases numbered 5, after V lost 3 bases and J lost 0 bases. Germline V CDR1 and CDR2: GTSNPN, SVGIG (reference sequence). Here the CDR3 DNA reads TGTGCCTGGAGCACAGGGACAGTCTCTGGAAACACCATATATTTT. Residues: CAWSTGTVSGNTIYF.

The chain has TRBV5-4 and TRBJ1-2; D is uncertain. Trimming took 3 bases from V and 7 from J, leaving 13 bases between them. This CDR3 is 13 amino acids long. The germline CDR1 and CDR2 sequences are SGHNT and YYREEE (reference sequence). The CDR3: CASSYEGYGGYTF. The CDR3 DNA follows: TGTGCCAGCAGCTACGAGGGTTACGGTGGCTACACCTTC.

The chain links TRBV27 to TRBJ2-3, with 14 bases matching TRBD2. The CDR3 has 16 residues. Trimming took 4 bases from V and 1 from J; bases not matched to a gene: 1. Germline CDR1 reads MNHEY; CDR2 reads SMNVEV (reference sequence). The chain's CDR3 is CASSSGLAGGTDTQYF. Written as DNA, the CDR3 is TGTGCCAGCAGTTCGGGACTAGCGGGGGGCACAGATACGCAGTATTTT.

V gene TRBV7-8 combines with J gene TRBJ1-5; possible D gene TRBD1, 6 bases. This CDR3 is built from 15 residues. Trimming took off 1 base at V and 2 bases at J, with 9 bases between the two ends. Per the germline V gene, CDR1 is SGHVS and CDR2 is FQNEAQ. The CDR3 coding sequence is TGTGCCAGCAGCTTAGGTCAGGGGCGCAATCAGCCCCAGCATTTT. Translating it yields CASSLGQGRNQPQHF.

The sample holds a few counts of this clone. The identical CDR3 is also encoded by other nucleotide sequences in the sample. This rearrangement joins TRBV5-1 to TRBJ1-4; TRBD1 matches at 8 bases. V dropped 2 bases and J dropped 2; count of bases not matched to a gene: 5. The CDR3 runs to 16 residues. The germline CDR1 and CDR2 sequences are SGHRS and YFSETQ. The DNA for the CDR3 is TGCGCCAGCAGCTTAGGGCAGGGGGCGACTAATGAAAAACTGTTTTTT. Residues: CASSLGQGATNEKLFF.

This clone was seen a handful of times. The chain joins TRBV7-2 to TRBJ1-1; no firm D call. The CDR3 is 14 residues long. CDR1 is SGHTA, CDR2 FQGNSA, per germline. V gave up 2 bases and J gave up 0 bases, with 7 bases separating them. CDR3 nucleotide sequence: TGTGCCAGCAGCTTAAACCGAGTGAACACTGAAGCTTTCTTT. Translated: CASSLNRVNTEAFF.

The count of this clone is one. For the CDR3, the DNA is TGTGCCAGCAGCTTATTAGCCCAAGAGACCCAGTACTTC. This codes for CASSLLAQETQYF. The V and J genes are TRBV7-3 and TRBJ2-5; the D is unclear. The CDR3 loop spans 13 amino acids. Germline V gives CDR1 SGHTA, CDR2 FQGTGA. V shed 2 bases and J shed 1 base, with 5 bases lying between them.

V gene TRBV6-5 combines with J gene TRBJ2-7, with TRBD1 as a possible D gene (6 bases). V was pared by 6 bases and J by 5 bases, with 11 bases between. Germline-derived CDR1 and CDR2 are MNHEY and SVGAGI. This CDR3 is 12 amino acids long. The CDR3 coding sequence is TGTGCCAGCAGCCTCGAGGGGGACGAGCAGTACTTC. Its protein product is CASSLEGDEQYF.

The chain's CDR3 is CASSQDEGAVTGELFF. Here the CDR3 DNA reads TGTGCCAGCAGCCAAGATGAGGGGGCGGTCACCGGGGAGCTGTTTTTT. J is TRBJ2-2 and V is TRBV14; 7 nucleotides line up with TRBD1. This CDR3 region has 16 residues. Germline CDR1 and CDR2: SGHDN and FVKESK. V was clipped by 0 bases and J by 4 bases; unmatched bases: 5.

This clone has a single count. This sequence joins TRBV13 and TRBJ2-4, with TRBD1 identical over 7 bases. Per the germline V gene, CDR1 is PRHDT and CDR2 is FYEKMQ (reference sequence). V lost 5 bases, J lost 3 bases, and 7 bases stayed unmatched. The CDR3 sequence is 15 residues long. The CDR3 DNA reads TGTGCCAGCAGCGACAGGGAACGACTCAAAAACATTCAGTACTTC. Its translation: CASSDRERLKNIQYF.

This clone was counted only a few times. The V call is TRBV2, the J call TRBJ2-7; 7 bases agree with TRBD1. The V segment lost 8 bases and the J segment 0 bases; nucleotides outside the gene matches: 10. The germline V gene encodes CDR1 SNHLY and CDR2 FYNNEI. The CDR3 is 15 amino acids. The DNA for the CDR3 is TGTGCCAGCCCCGCCGATGGACAGGACTCCTACGAGCAGTACTTC. It yields the protein CASPADGQDSYEQYF.

V usage is TRBV4-1 and J usage is TRBJ1-5; TRBD1 matches 8 bases. Germline CDR1 MGHRA, CDR2 YSYEKL. The CDR3 sequence is 15 residues long. Trimming removed 1 base from V and 6 bases from J; junction bases left unmatched: 5. The CDR3 loop is CASSQAGQGSQPQHF. CDR3 in DNA: TGCGCCAGCAGCCAAGCCGGACAGGGAAGTCAGCCCCAGCATTTT.

Ten or more counts support this clone. The CDR3 reads CASSMAGGQTEAFF. CDR3 in DNA: TGTGCCAGTAGTATGGCAGGGGGGCAAACTGAAGCTTTCTTT. The rearrangement joins TRBV19 to TRBJ1-1; 7 positions match TRBD1. The germline V gene encodes CDR1 LNHDA and CDR2 SQIVND (reference sequence). The CDR3 contains 14 residues. V trimming: 3 bases; J trimming: 5 bases; junction bases outside the gene matches: 6. The full variable domain, its missing parts supplied by reference TRBV19 and TRBJ1-1, is DGGITQSPKYLFRKEGQNVTLSCEQNLNHDAMYWYRQDPGQGLRLIYYSQIVNDFQKGDIAEGYSVSREKKESFPLTVTSAQKNPTAFYLCASSMAGGQTEAFFGQGTRLTVV.

This chain connects TRBV7-2 to TRBJ2-5; TRBD2 matches at 7 bases. CDR1 and CDR2 from the germline V gene are SGHTA and FQGNSA. The J segment lost 5 bases and the V segment lost 6 bases, leaving 24 bases of the junction unmatched. The CDR3 has 19 amino acids. The CDR3 protein is CASRPLLLRERGLGETQYF. CDR3 in DNA: TGTGCCAGCAGACCCCTCCTCCTTCGAGAGCGGGGCCTTGGGGAGACCCAGTACTTC. The full variable domain, its missing parts supplied by reference TRBV7-2 and TRBJ2-5, is GAGVSQSPSNKVTEKGKDVELRCDPISGHTALYWYRQSLGQGLEFLIYFQGNSAPDKSGLPSDRFSAERTGGSVSTLTIQRTQQEDSAVYLCASRPLLLRERGLGETQYFGPGTRLLVL.

The rearrangement links TRBV5-4 to TRBJ2-5, with TRBD2 identical over 7 bases. Germline V gives CDR1 SGHNT, CDR2 YYREEE (reference sequence). V lost 1 base to trimming and J lost 0 bases; unmatched junction nucleotides: 3. The CDR3 is made up of 15 amino acids. The CDR3 nucleotides read TGTGCCAGCAGCTTGAAAGCGGGGAACCAAGAGACCCAGTACTTC. As protein: CASSLKAGNQETQYF.

This clone is judged medium-sized. This chain links TRBV20-1 with TRBJ2-7, with 13 bases identical to TRBD2. Germline V gene data show CDR1 as DFQATT and CDR2 as SNEGSKA (reference sequence). The CDR3 is 15 residues long. V gave up 3 bases and J gave up 1 base; unmatched junction bases: 3. The CDR3 is CSASGTSGNSYEQYF. The CDR3 DNA reads TGCAGTGCTAGTGGGACTAGCGGGAATTCCTACGAGCAGTACTTC.

The sample holds a few counts of this clone. The V and J genes are TRBV30 and TRBJ1-2, with 10 bases matching TRBD1. The germline V gene has CDR1 GTSNPN and CDR2 SVGIG (reference sequence). The trim removed 3 bases at V and 5 bases at J, leaving 3 bases unmatched. There are 13 residues in the CDR3. CDR3 in DNA: TGTGCCTGGAGGGAGGGACAGGGGTATGGCTACACCTTC. Its protein product is CAWREGQGYGYTF.

The chain links TRBV2 to TRBJ2-5; possible D gene TRBD1, 6 bases. Germline CDR1 reads SNHLY; CDR2 reads FYNNEI. V was trimmed by 4 bases and J by 2 bases, leaving 11 bases between them. This CDR3 has 14 residues. CDR3 nucleotide sequence: TGTGCCAGCAGTGCGCTGGACAGACAAGAGACCCAGTACTTC. It encodes CASSALDRQETQYF.

This clone has a handful of counts. The chain has TRBV2 and TRBJ2-5, with a tentative D call TRBD2 (5 bases). There are 13 residues in the CDR3. The V end lost 5 bases, the J end lost 4 bases, and 11 bases lay between the germline ends. CDR1 and CDR2 from the germline V gene are SNHLY and FYNNEI. This CDR3 is CASSLRSGETQYF. DNA of the CDR3: TGTGCCAGCAGTTTGAGGAGCGGAGAGACCCAGTACTTC.

The rearrangement joins TRBV29-1 to TRBJ1-2, with 9 bases lining up with TRBD1. CDR3 length: 12 amino acids. Germline lookup yields CDR1 SQVTM and CDR2 ANQGSEA. Losses at the gene ends were 6 bases for V and 6 bases for J; bases not matched to a gene: 5. The CDR3 sequence: CSVGDRVNGYTF. CDR3 nucleotides: TGCAGCGTCGGGGACAGGGTGAATGGCTACACCTTC.

The chain combines TRBV19 with TRBJ2-1, with 14 bases that match TRBD2. The germline gives CDR1 LNHDA, CDR2 SQIVND (reference sequence). Losses at the gene ends were 5 bases for V and 7 bases for J; bases not matched to a gene: 13. This CDR3 is built from 18 residues. CDR3 coding DNA: TGTGCCAGTAGTGGGACTAGCGGGAGTTTTAGGTATAGTAATGAGCAGTTCTTC. Amino acid sequence: CASSGTSGSFRYSNEQFF.

The rearrangement joins TRBV10-3 to TRBJ2-1, with 10 positions matching TRBD2. V lost 3 bases, J lost 5 bases, and 4 bases stayed unmatched. The CDR3 runs to 15 residues. Germline assignment: CDR1 ENHRY and CDR2 SYGVKD. The CDR3 loop reads CAISERLAGDNEQFF. The CDR3 DNA reads as TGTGCCATCAGTGAAAGGCTAGCGGGGGACAATGAGCAGTTCTTC.

Note on this clone: This clone may be a read error of a much larger clone one base away. The identical CDR3 is also encoded by other nucleotide sequences in the sample. The rearrangement links TRBV6-4 to TRBJ1-6, with TRBD1 identical over 7 bases. The CDR3 extends over 14 amino acids. Per germline, CDR1 MRHNA and CDR2 SNTAGT. The ends lost 10 bases at V and 3 bases at J; junction bases unmatched: 6. CDR3 amino acids: CANSDRDYNSPLHF. The CDR3 bases are TGTGCCAACTCAGACAGGGACTATAATTCACCCCTCCACTTT.

The chain combines TRBV4-3 with TRBJ1-1, with no clear D. Germline lookup yields CDR1 LGHNA and CDR2 YSLEER. This CDR3 contains 12 residues. Trimming removed 2 bases at V and 11 bases at J, with 12 bases between. This CDR3 is CASSQFGGPAFF. The CDR3 coding sequence is TGCGCCAGCAGCCAATTTGGAGGGCCGGCTTTCTTT.

The chain employs TRBV4-3 and TRBJ1-2; D is perhaps TRBD1 (5 bases). V lost 1 base and J 5 bases, leaving 17 bases between the germline ends. The CDR3 covers 16 residues. The germline V gene encodes CDR1 LGHNA and CDR2 YSLEER. CDR3 loop: CASSQGGGAGRYGYTF. The CDR3 region has the DNA TGCGCCAGCAGCCAAGGAGGAGGGGCGGGCAGGTATGGCTACACCTTC.

The chain has TRBV5-1 and TRBJ2-2, with D maybe TRBD1 (6 bases). Germline V gene sequence: CDR1 SGHRS, CDR2 YFSETQ. V was trimmed by 0 bases and J by 5 bases, leaving 14 bases between them. The CDR3 sequence is 16 residues long. The chain's CDR3 is CASSLDVGARTGELFF. The CDR3 nucleotides are TGCGCCAGCAGCTTGGACGTGGGGGCGAGGACCGGGGAGCTGTTTTTT.

The chain employs TRBV12-3 or TRBV12-4 and TRBJ1-2; 8 bases fit TRBD1. The ends lost 10 bases at V and 3 bases at J; junction bases unmatched: 7. This CDR3 has 13 amino acids. The CDR3 DNA sequence: TGTGCCACCAAGGACAGGGAGGACTATGGCTACACCTTC. It encodes CATKDREDYGYTF.